The sequence of this T cell receptor beta chain was determined in a study of molecular identifiers for immune sequencing clone quantification. About this clonotype: Antigen: not known.

Investigators produced naive CD8 libraries from roughly 20,000 to 1,000,000 sorted cells, drawing on 10%, 30% or 50% RNA. The sorting of naive CD8 T cells used the CD8+CD4-CCR7+CD45RA+ phenotype. TCRdb ran MiXCR on the PCR reads and lists one entry per CDR3 protein. Found here are 400,000 to 600,000 distinct CDR3 sequences, roughly 24% of them singletons; the top ten hold approximately 0.8%. This CDR3 region has 13 residues. Germline values: CDR1 SGHKS, CDR2 YYEKEE (reference sequence). Trimming took 3 bases from V and 3 from J, leaving 10 bases between them. Study findings and constraints: Whereas naive cells kept under 1% of molecules in clones above 20 RNA copies, such clones held over 98% in effectors.

This TCR derives from a human donor in good health. Some libraries in this study had Jurkat cell RNA spiked in. Material: naive CD8+ T cells from blood, with Jurkat cell RNA spiked in. The subset here: FACS-sorted CD8+CD4-CCR7+CD45RA+ naive T cells. The V call is TRBV5-5, the J call TRBJ2-7, with D perhaps TRBD2 (5 bases). DNA of the CDR3: TGTGCCAGCAGCTCCAGCGGAAACTACGAGCAGTACTTC. Translating it yields CASSSSGNYEQYF.